The clone carrying this T cell receptor beta chain was recorded at least ten times. CDR1 is SGHTA and CDR2 is FQGNSA in the germline V gene. V dropped 3 bases and J dropped 0 bases, with 7 bases sitting between them. The CDR3 totals 14 residues. Time point meaning: newly diagnosed GD, antithyroid drugs for less than 3 months. Isolated PBMC RNA provided the starting material for the TCR library. This sample was taken from a study of regulatory T cells in long-lasting Graves disease. Arm-PCR with iRepertoire HTBI primers amplified the CDR3 regions for these TCR beta libraries. Using its own MiXCR run on the multiplex PCR reads, TCRdb lists one record per CDR3 protein. The sample shows 580,000 or so distinct CDR3 sequences, 15% to 20% of them seen only once. These data also featured in a second study, about T cells in Graves' hyperthyroidism and ophthalmopathy. That report adds: Most clonotypes expanded in thyroid above 0.001 were likewise present in blood.

This TCR came from a young man with Graves disease. The chain combines TRBV7-2 with TRBJ2-3; the D is unclear. Here the sequenced sample was peripheral blood mononuclear cells (PBMCs), taken at new diagnosis, from a patient treated with antithyroid drugs. The CDR3 is CASSLRVSTDTQYF. The CDR3 nucleotides are TGTGCCAGCAGCTTGAGAGTAAGCACAGATACGCAGTATTTT.